Shown below are 27 T cell receptor beta chains from a single sample sequenced in a study of T-cell reconstitution after alpha-beta-depleted transplantation in children (dated by TCRdb to 2016 to 2017). The method behind the library was PCR. Sequencing relied on an Illumina HiSeq 2500. TCR libraries were prepared with molecular barcoding, using unique molecular identifiers to normalize TCRbeta repertoire quantification. TCRdb reworked the public reads: Q25 trimming with fastp, MiXCR clone assembly, productive beta chains retained. Rows with one shared CDR3 protein collapse into an entry with the most common genes and DNA. The sample includes roughly 90,000 distinct CDR3 sequences, with more than 10% observed a single time. About 15% of the sample goes to the ten largest clones. The specimen was PBMCs from the stem cell graft donor, collected from the stem cell graft. The receptors were sampled from a human donor who donated a stem cell graft to a child with inherited bone marrow failure.

In its sample, this clonotype was seen many times. In nucleotides, the CDR3 is TGCAGCGTTGAAGATACCTACGAGCAGTACTTC. It is translated as CSVEDTYEQYF. The chain carries TRBV29-1 and TRBJ2-7, with unresolved D. The length of the CDR3 is 11 residues. V dropped 0 bases and J dropped 2 bases, with 2 bases sitting between them. CDR1 is SQVTM, CDR2 ANQGSEA, per germline.

The CDR3 DNA follows: TGCAGCGTTGGAACCGGGACAGGGGGTTCACCCCTCCACTTT. It encodes CSVGTGTGGSPLHF. This chain connects TRBV29-1 to TRBJ1-6, with 11 bases lining up with TRBD1. V was clipped by 4 bases and J by 9 bases; unmatched bases: 5. This CDR3 contains 14 residues. CDR1 is SQVTM, CDR2 ANQGSEA, per germline.

At least ten counts were recorded for this clonotype. This chain links TRBV4-2 with TRBJ1-1; no firm D call. Trimming pared 1 base from V and 5 bases from J, leaving 8 bases between. The CDR3 length is 13 residues. CDR1 is LGHNA, CDR2 YNFKEQ, per germline. The CDR3, as DNA: TGTGCCAGCAGCCAAGCTGCCCGTACTGAAGCTTTCTTT. Its protein is CASSQAARTEAFF.

Comment on this clonotype: It may be a read error: a sequence one base away is much more abundant. The CDR3 DNA reads as TGCAGTGCCGAGGGCCGGATCACAGATACGCAGTATTTT. It codes for CSAEGRITDTQYF. The chain recombines TRBV20-1 with TRBJ2-3, with a tentative D call TRBD2 (5 bases). The CDR3 extends over 13 amino acids. Germline lookup yields CDR1 DFQATT and CDR2 SNEGSKA (reference sequence). Trimming pared 6 bases from V and 2 bases from J, leaving 12 bases between.

The sample holds many counts of this clonotype. The V call is TRBV5-1, the J call TRBJ2-1; D assignment may be TRBD1 or TRBD2 (5 bases each). V was cut by 0 bases and J by 0 bases, with 13 bases left in between. The CDR3 runs to 17 residues. Germline V gene data show CDR1 as SGHRS and CDR2 as YFSETQ. The CDR3 is CASSLVWGLGSYNEQFF. The DNA of the CDR3 is TGCGCCAGCAGCTTGGTATGGGGGTTAGGCTCCTACAATGAGCAGTTCTTC.

This clonotype was recorded at least ten times. V is TRBV7-2 and J is TRBJ2-1; D is possibly TRBD1 or TRBD2 (5 bases each). Germline CDR1 SGHTA, CDR2 FQGNSA. Deletions cut 5 bases from V and 6 bases from J, with 8 bases between. The CDR3 length is 12 residues. The CDR3 DNA follows: TGTGCCAGCAGCCGGGACCTCAATGAGCAGTTCTTC. It is translated as CASSRDLNEQFF.

This clonotype was recorded at least ten times. This chain links TRBV20-1 with TRBJ1-1; D remains unclear. Germline V CDR1 and CDR2: DFQATT, SNEGSKA (reference sequence). The germline V and J ends were trimmed by 6 bases and 1 base, with 6 bases remaining between them. The CDR3 covers 11 residues. The CDR3 protein is CSARQNTEAFF. The CDR3 DNA reads as TGCAGTGCAAGACAGAACACTGAAGCTTTCTTT.

This clonotype has at least ten counts. The chain uses TRBV7-9 and TRBJ2-1; 7 bases match TRBD2. J lost 0 bases, V lost 2 bases, and 1 base had no gene match. CDR3 length: 15 residues. Germline V CDR1 and CDR2: SEHNR, FQNEAQ (reference sequence). The CDR3 DNA reads TGTGCCAGCAGCTTAATAGCGGGCTCCTACAATGAGCAGTTCTTC. Residues: CASSLIAGSYNEQFF.

This clonotype occurred a few times. This rearrangement joins TRBV5-1 to TRBJ1-1; D may be TRBD1 (5 bases). The CDR3 loop spans 14 amino acids. V was cut by 2 bases and J by 4 bases, with 12 bases left in between. Germline loops: CDR1 SGHRS, CDR2 YFSETQ. The CDR3 sequence: CASSLGVGGTEAFF. DNA for the CDR3: TGCGCCAGCAGCTTAGGAGTTGGGGGCACTGAAGCTTTCTTT.

There are many counts of this clonotype. CDR3 coding DNA: TGTGCCAGCAGTTTAATGCAGGGAATAGCAGATACGCAGTATTTT. It encodes CASSLMQGIADTQYF. The chain employs TRBV12-3 or TRBV12-4 and TRBJ2-3, with D perhaps TRBD1 (5 bases). The CDR3 runs 15 residues. Deletions cut 2 bases from V and 4 bases from J, with 13 bases between.

This clonotype was seen more than once but under ten times. This chain uses TRBV5-5 with TRBJ2-5; no definite D call. Germline CDR1 reads SGHKS; CDR2 reads YYEKEE (reference sequence). V was trimmed by 0 bases and J by 2 bases, leaving 5 bases between them. This CDR3 comprises 13 residues. For the CDR3, the DNA is TGTGCCAGCAGCTTGGTCGGACAAGAGACCCAGTACTTC. Translated: CASSLVGQETQYF.

This clonotype was counted ten times or more. The gene calls are TRBV7-9 and TRBJ2-7; D is possibly TRBD2 (6 bases). The CDR3 loop spans 11 amino acids. Trimming removed 3 bases from V and 6 bases from J, with 6 bases in between. Per germline, CDR1 SEHNR and CDR2 FQNEAQ (reference sequence). The CDR3 region is CASSFGSEQYF. CDR3 bases: TGTGCCAGCAGCTTCGGGAGCGAGCAGTACTTC.

A few counts support this clonotype. The chain has TRBV7-2 and TRBJ2-7, with D unclear. The V gene's germline CDR1 is SGHTA and CDR2 FQGNSA. Trimming took 5 bases from V and 6 from J, leaving 14 bases between them. There are 13 residues in the CDR3. CDR3 sequence reads: CASSQRMIGEQYF. CDR3 bases: TGTGCCAGCAGCCAGCGCATGATAGGCGAGCAGTACTTC.

In its sample, this clonotype was seen a few times. This sequence joins TRBV11-2 and TRBJ1-1; D is unresolved. The ends were cut back, 2 bases at V and 6 bases at J, with 4 bases in the middle. CDR1 is SGHAT, CDR2 FQNNGV, per germline. The CDR3 consists of 11 residues. DNA of the CDR3: TGTGCCAGCAGCTTATTCGCTGAAGCTTTCTTT. Amino acid sequence: CASSLFAEAFF. Drawing the rest from reference TRBV11-2 and TRBJ1-1, the complete variable domain is EAGVAQSPRYKIIEKRQSVAFWCNPISGHATLYWYQQILGQGPKLLIQFQNNGVVDDSQLPKDRFSAERLKGVDSTLKIQPAKLEDSAVYLCASSLFAEAFFGQGTRLTVV.

In this sample, this clonotype turned up many times. The chain is built from TRBV6-2 or TRBV6-3 and TRBJ2-7, with a possible D match to TRBD1 (5 bases). The CDR3 consists of 13 residues. Germline loops: CDR1 MNHEY, CDR2 SVGEGT. Trimming removed 5 bases at V and 0 bases at J, with 8 bases between. The CDR3 DNA reads as TGTGCCAGCAGTAAGGGGATCTCCTACGAGCAGTACTTC. Translated: CASSKGISYEQYF.

This clonotype appeared many times. The chain recombines TRBV29-1 with TRBJ2-1, with TRBD1 identical over 7 bases. This CDR3 has 12 amino acids. V dropped 7 bases and J dropped 4; count of bases not matched to a gene: 4. Germline CDR1 is SQVTM and CDR2 is ANQGSEA. In DNA form, the CDR3 reads TGCAGCGCCGAGGGACAGTACAATGAGCAGTTCTTC. Translation gives CSAEGQYNEQFF.

This clonotype was seen many times. The genes are TRBV12-3 or TRBV12-4 and TRBJ1-5; 7 bases map to TRBD1. The V and J ends lost 6 bases and 6 bases, in that order; junction bases with no gene match: 2. The CDR3 is made up of 12 amino acids. The CDR3 loop is CASRRQGQPQHF. The CDR3 nucleotides are TGTGCCAGCAGGAGACAGGGTCAGCCCCAGCATTTT.

This clonotype was seen many times. V gene TRBV5-1 combines with J gene TRBJ2-3, with D perhaps TRBD1 or TRBD2 (5 bases each). Germline CDR1 reads SGHRS; CDR2 reads YFSETQ. V lost 3 bases and J lost 6, with 20 bases in between. The CDR3 consists of 16 residues. The CDR3 DNA reads as TGCGCCAGCAGCTCCCTAGGGGACCCTTTCACTGATACGCAGTATTTT. Translation: CASSSLGDPFTDTQYF.

This clonotype was found many times. The J gene is TRBJ2-1, the V gene TRBV5-1; D remains unclear. Germline CDR1 and CDR2: SGHRS and YFSETQ. V shed 1 base and J shed 6 bases, with 5 bases lying between them. This CDR3 contains 12 residues. CDR3 sequence: CASSLWPNEQFF. As DNA, the CDR3 is TGCGCCAGCAGCTTGTGGCCCAATGAGCAGTTCTTC.

This clonotype was observed many times. This rearrangement joins TRBV12-3 or TRBV12-4 to TRBJ1-4; no clear D. Trimming pared 1 base from V and 8 bases from J, leaving 5 bases between. This CDR3 has 12 amino acids. CDR3 sequence (DNA): TGTGCCAGCAGTTTAGACCGGGAAAAACTGTTTTTT. This gives the protein CASSLDREKLFF.

This clonotype came up many times. The chain employs TRBV11-2 and TRBJ1-2; 8 bases are a match to TRBD1. This CDR3 is built from 16 residues. Germline assignment: CDR1 SGHAT and CDR2 FQNNGV. V shed 5 bases and J 4 bases; nucleotides not matched to a gene: 12. CDR3 loop: CASSTGTGASGYGYTF. The CDR3 DNA reads as TGTGCCAGCAGCACCGGGACAGGCGCCTCGGGCTATGGCTACACCTTC.

This clonotype was counted a few times. V and J are TRBV7-9 and TRBJ2-7; 8 bases line up with TRBD1. The germline V gene encodes CDR1 SEHNR and CDR2 FQNEAQ (reference sequence). The CDR3 has 14 residues. V trimming: 8 bases; J trimming: 4 bases; junction bases outside the gene matches: 10. This chain's CDR3 is CASSSDRAQYEQYF. The CDR3 nucleotides read TGTGCCAGCTCCTCGGACAGGGCTCAGTACGAGCAGTACTTC.

This clonotype was seen ten or more times. The chain joins TRBV24-1 to TRBJ2-7, with D uncertain. This CDR3 is built from 13 residues. The ends were cut back, 4 bases at V and 6 bases at J, with 12 bases in the middle. Looked up from germline, CDR1 is KGHDR and CDR2 is SFDVKD. CDR3 residues: CATSDPFGSEQYF. CDR3 nucleotide sequence: TGTGCCACCAGTGACCCCTTTGGGTCCGAGCAGTACTTC.

V usage is TRBV7-3 and J usage is TRBJ2-3, with D perhaps being TRBD1 or TRBD2 (5 bases each). V was cut by 2 bases and J by 6 bases, with 18 bases left in between. CDR1 and CDR2 (germline): SGHTA, FQGTGA. The length of the CDR3 is 16 residues. The CDR3 DNA is TGTGCCAGCAGCTTAGGTCGGCTCATTGGGGGTGATACGCAGTATTTT. Its protein is CASSLGRLIGGDTQYF.

This clonotype was found many times. The CDR3 sequence: CASSAIAGHGTGELFF. Here the CDR3 DNA reads TGCGCCAGCAGCGCAATAGCGGGACATGGAACCGGGGAGCTGTTTTTT. This chain links TRBV5-1 with TRBJ2-2, with 8 bases aligning to TRBD2. In germline, CDR1 is SGHRS, CDR2 YFSETQ. CDR3 size: 16 residues. V shed 4 bases, J shed 5 bases, and the junction held 10 bases outside the gene matches.

This clonotype was counted many times. The final CDR3 position lacks the conserved phenylalanine or tryptophan, pointing to a likely read error. This chain connects TRBV27 to TRBJ2-1; a weak D match, TRBD2 (5 bases). The CDR3 extends over 18 amino acids. The V end lost 0 bases, the J end lost 0 bases, and 15 bases lay between the germline ends. Germline V gene sequence: CDR1 MNHEY, CDR2 SMNVEV (reference sequence). CDR3 protein: CASSLSPGLFSSYNEQFS. The CDR3, as DNA: TGTGCCAGCAGTTTATCCCCTGGACTGTTTAGCTCCTACAATGAGCAGTTCTCC.

Concerning this clonotype: Germline and junction disagree at one end, which may indicate a read error. This chain links TRBV19 with TRBJ1-1, with 7 bases identical to TRBD1. The CDR3 spans 13 residues. Germline CDR1 LNHDA, CDR2 SQIVND (reference sequence). The CDR3 loop is CSSTLTGETEAFF. CDR3 in DNA: TGTTCCAGTACCCTAACAGGGGAGACTGAAGCTTTCTTT.